This T cell receptor (beta chain) was sequenced in a study of cytomegalovirus exposure and HLA in healthy donors. 60 Vbeta and 13 Jbeta primers were used in PCR. Here immunoSEQ multiplex PCR was the method, and the copy in TCRdb shows in-frame clones only, minus some. The sample's table shows about 170,000 clones. Study-level points and caveats: TCR beta V- and J-gene trimming was later associated with a missense DCLRE1C variant.

V shed 7 bases and J shed 5 bases, with 17 bases lying between them. The germline V gene has CDR1 SNHLY and CDR2 FYNNEI. This CDR3 region has 14 residues. Worth noting for this clone: As yet, its antigen is unknown.

This receptor was obtained from a woman aged 18-29 years in good health and CMV-seropositive. The chain employs TRBV2 and TRBJ2-5; D possibly corresponds to TRBD2 (6 bases). The source material was PBMCs. The CDR3 reads CASNARGDGETQYF. Here the CDR3 DNA reads TGTGCCAGCAATGCGCGGGGTGATGGGGAGACCCAGTACTTC.